This T cell receptor beta chain was found in a study of blood T cell repertoires in COVID-19. Germline CDR1 reads SGHRS; CDR2 reads YFSETQ. This CDR3 spans 15 amino acids. Losses at the gene ends were 1 base for V and 7 bases for J; bases not matched to a gene: 9. Authors' data handling: The assay estimated nucleated cells by amplifying reference gene primers. Generated by immunoSEQ multiplex PCR, the TCRdb table keeps only in-frame clones and is missing some. For V, J and clone size, that table is used; D and trimming come from the DNA. The data hold about 350,000 clones, with approximately 89% observed a single time.

The clonotype was recovered from a woman aged 25 to 39 who had recovered from COVID-19. The sequencing input was PBMCs or T cells enriched from blood (not recorded which). This rearrangement joins TRBV5-1 to TRBJ1-2; TRBD1 agrees at 8 bases. The CDR3 sequence is CASSLTGGEGAGYTF. The DNA for the CDR3 is TGCGCCAGCAGCTTGACAGGGGGAGAAGGGGCTGGCTACACCTTC.